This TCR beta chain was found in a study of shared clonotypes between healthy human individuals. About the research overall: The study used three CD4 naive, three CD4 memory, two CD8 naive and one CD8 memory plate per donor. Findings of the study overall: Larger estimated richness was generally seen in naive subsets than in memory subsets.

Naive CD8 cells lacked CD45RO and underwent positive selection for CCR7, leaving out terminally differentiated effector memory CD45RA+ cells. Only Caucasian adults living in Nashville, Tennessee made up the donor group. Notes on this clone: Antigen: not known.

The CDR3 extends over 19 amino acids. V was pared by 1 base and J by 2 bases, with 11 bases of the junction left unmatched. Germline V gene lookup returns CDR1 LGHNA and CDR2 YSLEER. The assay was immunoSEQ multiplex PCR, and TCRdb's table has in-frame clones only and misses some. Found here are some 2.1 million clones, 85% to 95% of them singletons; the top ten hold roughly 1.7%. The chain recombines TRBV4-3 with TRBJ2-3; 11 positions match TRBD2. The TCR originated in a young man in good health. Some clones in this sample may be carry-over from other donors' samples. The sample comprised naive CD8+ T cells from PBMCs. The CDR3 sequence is CASSQGTSGGEVVTDTQYF. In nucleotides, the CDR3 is TGCGCCAGCAGCCAAGGCACTAGCGGGGGCGAGGTTGTCACAGATACGCAGTATTTT.